What follows describes a single TCR beta chain. Its matching antigen is unknown. The source of the sample is a study of cytomegalovirus exposure and HLA in healthy donors. General study points: The likely explanation for a cluster of highly shared sequence variants was sequencing artifact.

Both 60 Vbeta primers and 13 Jbeta primers went into the PCR. Sequencing was performed with immunoSEQ multiplex PCR; in TCRdb, only in-frame clones are kept and a portion is missing. In the table there are some 190,000 clones, roughly 78% of which are singletons. In germline, CDR1 is SGHAT, CDR2 FQNNGV. V lost 2 bases to trimming and J lost 6 bases; unmatched junction nucleotides: 6. This CDR3 comprises 15 residues. This receptor was taken from a woman younger than 45 in good health and CMV-seronegative. Specimen: PBMCs. The chain combines TRBV11-2 with TRBJ2-2, with 7 nucleotides matching TRBD2. CDR3 amino acids: CASSLRGAGAGELFF. CDR3 nucleotide sequence: TGTGCCAGCAGCTTACGGGGTGCGGGGGCCGGGGAGCTGTTTTTT.